This T cell receptor (beta chain) emerged from a study of blood T cell repertoires in COVID-19. Across the whole study: Sources were T cells, B-cell-depleted T cells, or PBMCs; the material itself was cDNA or gDNA.

Original analysis: Reference gene primer amplification yielded estimated nucleated cell counts. Libraries were prepared by immunoSEQ multiplex PCR; TCRdb keeps only in-frame clonotypes and omits some of them. V and J calls and clone size follow that table, whereas D and trimming were derived from the DNA. In the table there are 350,000 to 500,000 clones, about 90% of which are singletons. This clone appeared once. Input material: peripheral blood. This clonotype was obtained from a man younger than 30 with COVID-19, enrolled during active disease.

Here the CDR3 reads CASSQAAYEQYF. Here the CDR3 DNA reads TGTGCCAGCAGTCAGGCTGCCTACGAGCAGTACTTC. The J gene is TRBJ2-7, the V gene TRBV2; D call uncertain. The CDR3 runs to 12 residues. V was clipped by 5 bases and J by 2 bases, with 7 bases between them. Germline CDR1 reads SNHLY; CDR2 reads FYNNEI.